What follows are 20 T cell receptor beta chains derived from one specimen sequenced in a study of T cells and Merkel cell carcinoma outcomes. Repertoires were generated with immunoSEQ multiplex PCR, while TCRdb's copy carries only in-frame clones and drops some. The data hold thousands of clones, with 84% observed a single time. Sequencing was done on a sample of tumor tissue from Merkel cell carcinoma. The receptors derive from a human donor with Merkel cell carcinoma.

The chain links TRBV27 to TRBJ2-7; possibly TRBD2 for D (6 bases). The CDR3 consists of 17 residues. The germline V gene encodes CDR1 MNHEY and CDR2 SMNVEV (reference sequence). The V end was cut by 6 bases, the J end by 0 bases, with 21 bases between. CDR3 amino acids: CASSHARDPPASYEQYF. For the CDR3, the DNA is TGTGCCAGCAGCCACGCGCGGGACCCTCCCGCCTCCTACGAGCAGTACTTC.

The CDR3 DNA reads as TGTGCCAGCTCACCACCCGGGGTGGAGACCCAGTACTTC. This sequence encodes CASSPPGVETQYF. This chain links TRBV18 with TRBJ2-5; D perhaps matches TRBD2 (5 bases). The CDR3 has 13 residues. From germline, CDR1 is KGHSH and CDR2 LQKENI. The V end lost 0 bases, the J end lost 5 bases, and 7 bases lay between the germline ends.

The chain couples TRBV18 to TRBJ2-3, with 10 bases fitting TRBD1. Germline V gene data show CDR1 as KGHSH and CDR2 as LQKENI. V lost 6 bases, J lost 5 bases, and 8 bases stayed unmatched. This CDR3 has 15 residues. CDR3 coding DNA: TGTGCCAGCTCGCCCCGACAGGGGGCGGGAGATACGCAGTATTTT. Protein product: CASSPRQGAGDTQYF.

The genes are TRBV11-2 and TRBJ2-1, with 13 bases fitting TRBD2. CDR3 length equals 15 residues. Trimming took 5 bases from V and 9 from J; bases not matched to a gene: 7. Germline V gene lookup returns CDR1 SGHAT and CDR2 FQNNGV. DNA of the CDR3: TGTGCCAGCAGCCCAACTAGCGGGGGGGCACCTGAGCAGTTCTTC. Its protein is CASSPTSGGAPEQFF.

The rearrangement uses TRBV5-1 and TRBJ2-5; either TRBD1 or TRBD2 may supply D (5 bases each). Trimming took off 4 bases at V and 2 bases at J, with 15 bases between the two ends. Germline CDR1 SGHRS, CDR2 YFSETQ. The CDR3 is 15 amino acids. The CDR3 sequence: CASSASLGVQETQYF. CDR3 nucleotide sequence: TGCGCCAGCAGCGCTAGTTTGGGGGTACAAGAGACCCAGTACTTC.

The chain uses TRBV5-6 and TRBJ2-3; 7 nucleotides agree with TRBD1. V shed 3 bases and J 0 bases; nucleotides not matched to a gene: 10. In germline, CDR1 is SGHDT, CDR2 YYEEEE. This CDR3 has 17 amino acids. Here the CDR3 DNA reads TGTGCCAGCAGCTACCTCAGACAGGGATTAAGCACAGATACGCAGTATTTT. Translating gives CASSYLRQGLSTDTQYF.

This clone was seen a few times. V usage is TRBV19 and J usage is TRBJ1-6; 7 bases are shared with TRBD1. The ends lost 9 bases at V and 2 bases at J; junction bases unmatched: 13. From germline, CDR1 is LNHDA and CDR2 SQIVND (reference sequence). The CDR3 has 17 amino acids. The CDR3 reads CASQTTGPTPYNSPLHF. The DNA of the CDR3 is TGTGCCAGCCAAACGACAGGGCCGACTCCCTATAATTCACCCCTCCACTTT.

V and J are TRBV19 and TRBJ1-2, with D maybe TRBD1 (6 bases). Germline V lookup: CDR1 LNHDA, CDR2 SQIVND (reference sequence). The CDR3 totals 15 residues. V lost 4 bases, J lost 8 bases, and 20 bases lay in between. CDR3 loop: CASSRDLGPGAGYTF. The CDR3 nucleotides are TGTGCCAGTAGTAGAGACCTCGGTCCGGGGGCCGGCTACACCTTC.

This chain links TRBV5-1 with TRBJ2-5; the D is unclear. V was pared by 2 bases and J by 1 base, with 9 bases between. Germline V CDR1 and CDR2: SGHRS, YFSETQ. CDR3 length equals 14 residues. CDR3 nucleotides: TGCGCCAGCAGCTTAATGGGAAGCCAAGAGACCCAGTACTTC. It translates to CASSLMGSQETQYF.

Only a few counts were recorded for this clone. The CDR3 region has the DNA TGTGCCAGCAGCTCCCCTGTCCCCGACAATGAGCAGTTCTTC. Translation: CASSSPVPDNEQFF. The rearrangement joins TRBV7-2 to TRBJ2-1, with unresolved D. V was clipped by 4 bases and J by 5 bases, with 12 bases between them. The CDR3 contains 14 residues. In germline, CDR1 is SGHTA, CDR2 FQGNSA.

The genes are TRBV2 and TRBJ2-7, with 7 bases fitting TRBD2. V dropped 7 bases and J dropped 0; count of bases not matched to a gene: 6. Germline CDR1 and CDR2: SNHLY and FYNNEI. The CDR3 has 14 amino acids. The chain's CDR3 is CASIGRESSYEQYF. The CDR3 DNA sequence: TGTGCCAGCATAGGGCGGGAGAGCTCCTACGAGCAGTACTTC.

J is TRBJ2-5 and V is TRBV18; D perhaps matches TRBD2 (6 bases). Looked up from germline, CDR1 is KGHSH and CDR2 is LQKENI. The V end was cut by 0 bases, the J end by 5 bases, with 13 bases between. This CDR3 spans 15 amino acids. The CDR3 region has the DNA TGTGCCAGCTCACCACCGAGGGGTGGAGGGGAGACCCAGTACTTC. It codes for CASSPPRGGGETQYF.

The J gene is TRBJ2-1, the V gene TRBV5-1; no clear D gene. Trimming removed 4 bases at V and 5 bases at J, with 19 bases between. The CDR3 runs 16 residues. Germline lookup yields CDR1 SGHRS and CDR2 YFSETQ. In nucleotides, the CDR3 is TGCGCCAGCAGCCCCCCCCCGGCTACCTTAAACAATGAGCAGTTCTTC. It encodes CASSPPPATLNNEQFF. The full variable domain, completed using reference TRBV5-1 and TRBJ2-1, is KAGVTQTPRYLIKTRGQQVTLSCSPISGHRSVSWYQQTPGQGLQFLFEYFSETQRNKGNFPGRFSGRQFSNSRSEMNVSTLELGDSALYLCASSPPPATLNNEQFFGPGTRLTVL.

The J gene is TRBJ1-4, the V gene TRBV4-1, with 9 bases fitting TRBD1. Germline lookup yields CDR1 MGHRA and CDR2 YSYEKL. The V and J ends lost 1 base and 9 bases, in that order; junction bases with no gene match: 6. This CDR3 comprises 15 residues. CDR3 DNA sequence: TGCGCCAGCAGCCAAGTCGGGACAGGGATGAAAAAACTGTTTTTT. This encodes CASSQVGTGMKKLFF.

A word on this clone: The sample holds other DNA sequences that translate to the same CDR3. The chain recombines TRBV18 with TRBJ2-3; D call uncertain. Germline V gene data show CDR1 as KGHSH and CDR2 as LQKENI. Deletions cut 2 bases from V and 1 base from J, with 16 bases between. The CDR3 spans 17 residues. The CDR3 reads CASSPGVSGIGTDTQYF. As DNA, the CDR3 is TGTGCCAGCTCACCAGGGGTGTCTGGCATAGGCACAGATACGCAGTATTTT.

The DNA for the CDR3 is TGTGCCAGCAGTCGACAGGGGGCGGTCGGTGAAGCTTTCTTT. Residues: CASSRQGAVGEAFF. The chain links TRBV2 to TRBJ1-1; 10 nucleotides align to TRBD1. Germline CDR1 is SNHLY and CDR2 is FYNNEI. V shed 5 bases, J shed 7 bases, and the junction held 7 bases outside the gene matches. The CDR3 loop spans 14 amino acids.

The gene calls are TRBV18 and TRBJ2-7; the D gene is possibly TRBD2 (6 bases). Trimming left V 5 bases short and J 2 bases short, with 13 bases between. CDR3 length: 14 residues. Per the germline V gene, CDR1 is KGHSH and CDR2 is LQKENI. The CDR3, as DNA: TGTGCCAGCTCAGAGGGACTTCCCACCTACGAGCAGTACTTC. Residues: CASSEGLPTYEQYF.

This rearrangement joins TRBV4-2 to TRBJ2-1; no firm D call. Trimming removed 0 bases from V and 7 bases from J, with 13 bases in between. Per germline, CDR1 LGHNA and CDR2 YNFKEQ. The CDR3 has 15 amino acids. This CDR3 reads CASSQDSLVVNEQFF. CDR3 sequence (DNA): TGTGCCAGCAGCCAAGATTCGCTAGTGGTGAATGAGCAGTTCTTC.

The rearrangement links TRBV28 to TRBJ1-2, with a possible D match to TRBD1 (5 bases). The CDR3 runs 12 residues. Germline CDR1 MDHEN, CDR2 SYDVKM. V was clipped by 8 bases and J by 5 bases, with 12 bases between them. The CDR3 coding sequence is TGTGCCAGCGGGGGACGGAGGTATGGCTACACCTTC. This codes for CASGGRRYGYTF.

The chain combines TRBV11-2 with TRBJ2-5; D is perhaps TRBD1 or TRBD2 (6 bases each). V lost 1 base to trimming and J lost 5 bases, with 14 bases between them. Germline values: CDR1 SGHAT, CDR2 FQNNGV. The CDR3 is 15 residues long. CDR3 DNA: TGTGCCAGCAGCTTAGCTGGGGGGCTGGGGGAGACCCAGTACTTC. This translates into CASSLAGGLGETQYF.